These 22 T cell receptor beta chains were sequenced from one sample in a study of T cells in Graves' hyperthyroidism and ophthalmopathy. What was amplified from RNA transcripts were TCR beta CDR3 regions. A first-round RT-PCR of the TCR CDR3 used the HTBI primer set. TCRdb called the multiplex PCR reads again in MiXCR, with one record for every CDR3 protein. The data show about 640,000 distinct CDR3 sequences, more than 20% seen once. What was sequenced was blood. The receptors here all came from a man younger than 45 with Graves' ophthalmopathy.

There are a few counts of this clonotype. V is TRBV11-3 and J is TRBJ2-2; TRBD1 matches 7 bases. CDR3 length: 12 residues. CDR1 and CDR2 (germline): SGHNT, YENEEA. Trimming took 5 bases from V and 9 from J; bases not matched to a gene: 3. The CDR3 here is CASSPGGRELFF. The DNA for the CDR3 is TGTGCCAGCAGCCCAGGGGGACGGGAGCTGTTTTTT.

Points on this clonotype: Since a much larger clone is just one base distant, this may be a read error. CDR3 region: CAWSGGTYEQYF. CDR3 DNA sequence: TGTGCCTGGAGTGGGGGCACCTACGAGCAGTACTTC. The chain uses TRBV30 and TRBJ2-7; weak D call: TRBD1 (5 bases). Germline assignment: CDR1 GTSNPN and CDR2 SVGIG (reference sequence). The ends were cut back, 1 base at V and 2 bases at J, with 6 bases in the middle. The CDR3 length is 12 residues. The variable domain in full, completed from reference TRBV30 and TRBJ2-7, reads SQTIHQWPATLVQPVGSPLSLECTVEGTSNPNLYWYRQAAGRGLQLLFYSVGIGQISSEVPQNLSASRPQDRQFILSSKKLLLSDSGFYLCAWSGGTYEQYFGPGTRLTVT.

There are many counts of this clonotype. V usage is TRBV2 and J usage is TRBJ2-7; the D gene is possibly TRBD1 (5 bases). The V end was cut by 2 bases, the J end by 4 bases, with 6 bases between. CDR3 length: 12 amino acids. CDR1 is SNHLY and CDR2 is FYNNEI in the germline V gene. CDR3 region: CASSEKGYEQYF. The CDR3 coding sequence is TGTGCCAGCAGTGAAAAGGGGTACGAGCAGTACTTC. Using reference TRBV2 and TRBJ2-7 for the parts outside the CDR3, the full variable domain is EPEVTQTPSHQVTQMGQEVILRCVPISNHLYFYWYRQILGQKVEFLVSFYNNEISEKSEIFDDQFSVERPDGSNFTLKIRSTKLEDSAMYFCASSEKGYEQYFGPGTRLTVT.

Only a few counts were recorded for this clonotype. The chain recombines TRBV6-1 with TRBJ2-7, with a possible D match to TRBD2 (5 bases). This CDR3 has 15 amino acids. Germline V gene sequence: CDR1 MNHNS, CDR2 SASEGT. V was clipped by 1 base and J by 0 bases, with 10 bases between them. CDR3 loop: CASSEDEGNSYEQYF. The CDR3 DNA sequence: TGTGCCAGCAGTGAAGACGAGGGAAACTCCTACGAGCAGTACTTC.

This sequence joins TRBV20-1 and TRBJ1-1; TRBD1 agrees at 7 bases. This CDR3 has 14 residues. With V trimmed by 6 bases and J by 3 bases, 10 bases remained unmatched. CDR1 and CDR2 from the germline V gene are DFQATT and SNEGSKA (reference sequence). The CDR3 coding sequence is TGCAGTGCGAGTGGACAGGTGAAATACACTGAAGCTTTCTTT. Its protein product is CSASGQVKYTEAFF.

This clonotype was observed a few times. The gene calls are TRBV4-1 and TRBJ2-1; 14 nucleotides align to TRBD2. The V and J ends lost 1 base and 0 bases, in that order; junction bases with no gene match: 8. The CDR3 is 20 amino acids. Per the germline V gene, CDR1 is MGHRA and CDR2 is YSYEKL. The CDR3 is CASSQGLRTSGRSSYNEQFF. The CDR3 coding sequence is TGCGCCAGCAGCCAAGGTTTACGGACTAGCGGGAGGAGCTCCTACAATGAGCAGTTCTTC.

This clonotype has only a few counts. The V gene is TRBV6-1, the J gene TRBJ2-3, with TRBD1 identical over 8 bases. V lost 7 bases to trimming and J lost 4 bases; unmatched junction nucleotides: 10. Per the germline V gene, CDR1 is MNHNS and CDR2 is SASEGT. The CDR3 contains 15 residues. CDR3 bases: TGTGCCAGCACCCTAAACCCGGACAGGGCAGATACGCAGTATTTT. As protein: CASTLNPDRADTQYF.

A few counts support this clonotype. V usage is TRBV11-2 and J usage is TRBJ2-5; 12 bases are shared with TRBD2. The CDR3 sequence is 17 residues long. Germline-derived CDR1 and CDR2 are SGHAT and FQNNGV. Trimming cost V 4 bases and J 4 bases; bases outside gene matches: 10. Here the CDR3 DNA reads TGTGCCAGCAGCTGGCGACTAGCGGGAGAGGGAGCAGAGACCCAGTACTTC. Its protein is CASSWRLAGEGAETQYF.

The chain joins TRBV5-5 to TRBJ2-3; 9 bases fit TRBD2. Germline CDR1 reads SGHKS; CDR2 reads YYEKEE (reference sequence). The CDR3 runs 14 residues. Trimming at V came to 7 bases and at J to 3 bases, leaving 6 bases not matched to a gene. This chain's CDR3 is CASFPGLATDTQYF. Written as DNA, the CDR3 is TGTGCCAGCTTTCCGGGACTAGCAACAGATACGCAGTATTTT. Using reference TRBV5-5 and TRBJ2-3 for the parts outside the CDR3, the full variable domain is DAGVTQSPTHLIKTRGQQVTLRCSPISGHKSVSWYQQVLGQGPQFIFQYYEKEERGRGNFPDRFSARQFPNYSSELNVNALLLGDSALYLCASFPGLATDTQYFGPGTRLTVL.

This clonotype was seen a handful of times. This rearrangement joins TRBV4-1 to TRBJ2-2; D not resolved. The CDR3 is made up of 13 amino acids. The V gene's germline CDR1 is MGHRA and CDR2 YSYEKL. Trimming removed 3 bases at V and 4 bases at J, with 6 bases between. CDR3: CASSQQSTGELFF. CDR3 in DNA: TGCGCCAGCAGCCAGCAATCCACCGGGGAGCTGTTTTTT.

The rearrangement joins TRBV6-5 to TRBJ2-7; 12 positions agree with TRBD2. The trim removed 2 bases at V and 4 bases at J, leaving 12 bases unmatched. The CDR3 length is 18 residues. The germline gives CDR1 MNHEY, CDR2 SVGAGI. In nucleotides, the CDR3 is TGTGCCAGCAGTTACGACTACCAGGGACTAGCGGGCTTATACGAGCAGTACTTC. This translates into CASSYDYQGLAGLYEQYF.

A note on this clonotype: An end of the junction differs from the germline gene, which may be a read error. The J gene is TRBJ2-7, the V gene TRBV4-3; TRBD2 matches at 7 bases. Germline lookup yields CDR1 LGHNA and CDR2 YSLEER. The CDR3 extends over 16 amino acids. The CDR3 nucleotides read TGCGCCAGCAGCCAAGATTACCGGTCCCGGGGGGACGAGCAGTGCTTC. Translated, it gives CASSQDYRSRGDEQCF.

This chain links TRBV20-1 with TRBJ2-7; D not resolved. The V end lost 6 bases, the J end lost 2 bases, and 14 bases lay between the germline ends. CDR1 and CDR2 (germline): DFQATT, SNEGSKA (reference sequence). CDR3 size: 13 residues. CDR3 in DNA: TGCAGTGCCCGACCCGTCAACACCTACGAGCAGTACTTC. Its translation: CSARPVNTYEQYF.

The J gene is TRBJ2-1, the V gene TRBV29-1; the D call may be TRBD1 or TRBD2 (5 bases each). V was trimmed by 6 bases and J by 5 bases, leaving 23 bases between them. The CDR3 is made up of 16 amino acids. CDR1 is SQVTM, CDR2 ANQGSEA, per germline. CDR3 bases: TGCAGCGTCTCTAGGGACCCCCCAGCCGTTGACAATGAGCAGTTCTTC. It is translated as CSVSRDPPAVDNEQFF.

This clonotype came up many times. The V call is TRBV15, the J call TRBJ1-1; D is possibly TRBD1 (5 bases). The CDR3 consists of 16 residues. From germline, CDR1 is LNHNV and CDR2 YYDKDF (reference sequence). V was trimmed by 0 bases and J by 7 bases, leaving 18 bases between them. The CDR3, as DNA: TGTGCCACCAGCAGAGATGGAGGGCAGGGTGGGAATGAAGCTTTCTTT. Translating it yields CATSRDGGQGGNEAFF.

This clonotype came up many times. V and J are TRBV11-2 and TRBJ1-1; D is uncertain. V lost 2 bases and J 7 bases, leaving 8 bases between the germline ends. Germline V CDR1 and CDR2: SGHAT, FQNNGV. The CDR3 spans 12 residues. CDR3 loop: CASSLLQIEAFF. The CDR3 bases are TGTGCCAGCAGCTTACTTCAGATTGAAGCTTTCTTT.

This clonotype was picked up a small number of times. The V call is TRBV7-2, the J call TRBJ1-6; 8 bases are a match to TRBD1. Germline V CDR1 and CDR2: SGHTA, FQGNSA. This CDR3 region has 17 residues. The V segment lost 1 base and the J segment 7 bases; nucleotides outside the gene matches: 9. For the CDR3, the DNA is TGTGCCAGCAGCTTAGGCAGGACAGGGATGCGGAATTCACCCCTCCACTTT. This encodes CASSLGRTGMRNSPLHF.

The chain couples TRBV18 to TRBJ2-5, with D hard to call. This CDR3 is built from 15 residues. V lost 3 bases and J 2 bases, leaving 13 bases between the germline ends. Per the germline V gene, CDR1 is KGHSH and CDR2 is LQKENI. The CDR3 coding sequence is TGTGCCAGCTCACCGGTTACAGTTCAACAAGAGACCCAGTACTTC. It codes for CASSPVTVQQETQYF.

The chain uses TRBV6-1 and TRBJ2-3, with 10 bases aligning to TRBD2. With 4 bases clipped from V and 1 base from J, the junction kept 2 bases outside the gene matches. There are 15 residues in the CDR3. The germline CDR1 and CDR2 sequences are MNHNS and SASEGT. CDR3 sequence: CASSVTSGGTDTQYF. In DNA form, the CDR3 reads TGTGCCAGCAGTGTTACTAGCGGGGGCACAGATACGCAGTATTTT.

At least ten counts were recorded for this clonotype. V usage is TRBV28 and J usage is TRBJ2-7, with D possibly matching TRBD1 (5 bases). Germline V CDR1 and CDR2: MDHEN, SYDVKM. The CDR3 runs 16 residues. V lost 6 bases to trimming and J lost 3 bases, with 21 bases between them. CDR3: CASRPDGTGGVYEQYF. CDR3 in DNA: TGTGCCAGCAGGCCCGACGGCACAGGTGGGGTCTACGAGCAGTACTTC.

In this sample, this clonotype turned up a few times. V is TRBV4-3 and J is TRBJ2-7; D is possibly TRBD2 (5 bases). CDR1 and CDR2 from the germline V gene are LGHNA and YSLEER. Trimming took 0 bases from V and 5 from J, leaving 17 bases between them. This CDR3 region has 16 residues. CDR3 coding DNA: TGCGCCAGCAGCCAAGAGATAGGACTTAAGAGGGACGAGCAGTACTTC. Translating gives CASSQEIGLKRDEQYF.

The rearrangement uses TRBV6-1 and TRBJ1-3; weak D call: TRBD1 (6 bases). The V gene lost 3 bases and the J gene lost 0 bases, with 12 bases spanning the gap. The V gene's germline CDR1 is MNHNS and CDR2 SASEGT. This CDR3 spans 16 amino acids. The CDR3 loop is CASSESTGSSGNTIYF. The CDR3 DNA reads as TGTGCCAGCAGTGAGTCGACAGGATCCTCTGGAAACACCATATATTTT.